This TCR beta chain was recorded in a study of blood T cell repertoires in COVID-19. At the level of the study: The United States, Italy and Spain provided the acute and convalescent COVID-19 samples. The cDNA or gDNA used as material had been derived from T cells, B-cell-depleted T cells, or PBMCs.

Trimming pared 5 bases from V and 1 base from J, leaving 15 bases between. CDR3 size: 15 residues. The germline V gene encodes CDR1 MNHEY and CDR2 SVGEGT. Authors' analysis steps: Counts of nucleated cells, estimated from reference gene primer amplification, were obtained. The repertoire was sequenced with immunoSEQ multiplex PCR; TCRdb's copy has only in-frame clones and lacks some. V and J calls and clone size are given by that table; D and trimming were obtained from the DNA. The table has 180,000 or so clones, 87% seen once. The sequence was obtained from a woman between 45 and 65 years old with acute or convalescent COVID-19. Sequenced input: peripheral blood. This rearrangement joins TRBV6-2 or TRBV6-3 to TRBJ2-7, with D perhaps TRBD2 (7 bases). The CDR3 reads CASSRGGVPSYEQYF. CDR3 coding DNA: TGTGCCAGCAGTCGCGGGGGCGTCCCATCCTACGAGCAGTACTTC.